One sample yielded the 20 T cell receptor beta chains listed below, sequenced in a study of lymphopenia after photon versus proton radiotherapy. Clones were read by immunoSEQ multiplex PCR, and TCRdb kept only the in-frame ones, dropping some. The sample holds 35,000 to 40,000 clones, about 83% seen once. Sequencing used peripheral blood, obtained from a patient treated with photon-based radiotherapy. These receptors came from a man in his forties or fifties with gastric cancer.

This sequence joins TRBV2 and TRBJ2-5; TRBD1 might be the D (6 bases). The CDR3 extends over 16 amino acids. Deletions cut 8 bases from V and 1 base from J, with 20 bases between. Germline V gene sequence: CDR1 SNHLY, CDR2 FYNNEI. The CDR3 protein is CASLNHRALSQETQYF. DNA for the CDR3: TGTGCCAGCCTGAACCACAGGGCCCTGTCCCAAGAGACCCAGTACTTC.

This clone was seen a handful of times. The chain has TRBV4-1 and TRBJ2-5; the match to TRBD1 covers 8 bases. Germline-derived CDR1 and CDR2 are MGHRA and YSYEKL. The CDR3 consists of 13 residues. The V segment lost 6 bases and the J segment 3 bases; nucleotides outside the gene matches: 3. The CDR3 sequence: CASSRQGKETQYF. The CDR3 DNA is TGCGCCAGCAGTCGACAGGGGAAAGAGACCCAGTACTTC.

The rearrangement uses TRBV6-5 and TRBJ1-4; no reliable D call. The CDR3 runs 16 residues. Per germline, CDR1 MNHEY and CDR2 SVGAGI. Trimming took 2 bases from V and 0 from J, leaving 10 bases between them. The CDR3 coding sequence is TGTGCCAGCAGTTACGGGAGTGGGGCAACTAATGAAAAACTGTTTTTT. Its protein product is CASSYGSGATNEKLFF.

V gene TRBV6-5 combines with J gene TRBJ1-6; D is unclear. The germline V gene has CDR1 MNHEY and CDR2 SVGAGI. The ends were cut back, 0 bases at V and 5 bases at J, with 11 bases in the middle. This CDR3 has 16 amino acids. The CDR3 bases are TGTGCCAGCAGTTACTCGTCCCTATCTCATAATTCACCCCTCCACTTT. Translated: CASSYSSLSHNSPLHF.

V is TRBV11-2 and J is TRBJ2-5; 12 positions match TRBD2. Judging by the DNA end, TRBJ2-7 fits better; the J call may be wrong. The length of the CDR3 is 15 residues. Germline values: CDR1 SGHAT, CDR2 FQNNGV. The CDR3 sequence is CASSTPSGRVPEQYF. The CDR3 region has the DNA TGTGCCAGCAGCACGCCTAGCGGGAGGGTACCCGAGCAGTACTTC.

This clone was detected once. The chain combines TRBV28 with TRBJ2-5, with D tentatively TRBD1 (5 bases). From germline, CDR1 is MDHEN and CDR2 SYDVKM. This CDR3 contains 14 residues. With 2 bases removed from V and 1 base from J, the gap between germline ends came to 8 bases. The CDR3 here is CASSLPGPQETQYF. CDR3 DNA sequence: TGTGCCAGCAGTTTACCAGGGCCCCAAGAGACCCAGTACTTC.

CDR3 in DNA: TGTGCCAGTAGTATAAAGGGGTTAGGCCCCAATGAGCAGTTCTTC. Protein sequence: CASSIKGLGPNEQFF. The chain uses TRBV19 and TRBJ2-1; perhaps TRBD1 as D (5 bases). The CDR3 covers 15 residues. V was cut by 2 bases and J by 6 bases, with 14 bases left in between. CDR1 is LNHDA and CDR2 is SQIVND in the germline V gene (reference sequence). Full variable domain (remainder filled in from reference TRBV19 and TRBJ2-1): DGGITQSPKYLFRKEGQNVTLSCEQNLNHDAMYWYRQDPGQGLRLIYYSQIVNDFQKGDIAEGYSVSREKKESFPLTVTSAQKNPTAFYLCASSIKGLGPNEQFFGPGTRLTVL.

CDR3 region: CASSLGGFSGNTIYF. In DNA form, the CDR3 reads TGTGCCAGCAGCTTAGGGGGTTTCTCTGGAAACACCATATATTTT. The chain carries TRBV7-2 and TRBJ1-3, with no clear D. Trimming removed 1 base from V and 0 bases from J, with 7 bases in between. Per germline, CDR1 SGHTA and CDR2 FQGNSA. The CDR3 consists of 15 residues.

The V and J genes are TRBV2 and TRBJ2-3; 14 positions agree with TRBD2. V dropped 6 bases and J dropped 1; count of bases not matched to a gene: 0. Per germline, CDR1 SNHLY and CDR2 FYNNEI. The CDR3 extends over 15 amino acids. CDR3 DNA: TGTGCCAGCAGGGGACTAGCGGGGGGCACAGATACGCAGTATTTT. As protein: CASRGLAGGTDTQYF.

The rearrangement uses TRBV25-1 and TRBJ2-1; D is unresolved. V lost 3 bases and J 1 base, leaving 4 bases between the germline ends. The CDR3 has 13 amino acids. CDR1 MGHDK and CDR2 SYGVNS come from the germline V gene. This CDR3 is CASSDRSYNEQFF. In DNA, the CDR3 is TGTGCCAGCAGTGATCGGTCCTACAATGAGCAGTTCTTC.

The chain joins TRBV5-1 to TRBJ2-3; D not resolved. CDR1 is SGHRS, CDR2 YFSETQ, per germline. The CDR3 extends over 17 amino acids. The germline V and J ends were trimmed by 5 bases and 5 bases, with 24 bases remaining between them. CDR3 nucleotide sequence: TGCGCCAGCAGACGAAATGCCGGCTCGGGCTTTCAAGATACGCAGTATTTT. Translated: CASRRNAGSGFQDTQYF.

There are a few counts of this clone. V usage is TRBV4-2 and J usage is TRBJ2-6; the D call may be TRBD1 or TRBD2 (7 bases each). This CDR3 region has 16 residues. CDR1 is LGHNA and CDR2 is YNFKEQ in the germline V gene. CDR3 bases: TGTGCTTCCCAGGGGGGGGCCCACTCTGGGGCCAACGTCCTGACTTTC. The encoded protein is CASQGGAHSGANVLTF.

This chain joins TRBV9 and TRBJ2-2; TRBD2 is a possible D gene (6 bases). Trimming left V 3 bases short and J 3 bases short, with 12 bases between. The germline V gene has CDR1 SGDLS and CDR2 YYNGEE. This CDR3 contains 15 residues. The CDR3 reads CASSGGDFYTGELFF. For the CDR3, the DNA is TGTGCCAGCAGCGGAGGGGACTTCTACACCGGGGAGCTGTTTTTT.

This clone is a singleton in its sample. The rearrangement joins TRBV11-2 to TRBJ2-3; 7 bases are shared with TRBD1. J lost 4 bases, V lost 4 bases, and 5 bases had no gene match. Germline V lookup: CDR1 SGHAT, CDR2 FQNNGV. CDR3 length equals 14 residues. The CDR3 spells CASSSRQGSDTQYF. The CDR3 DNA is TGTGCCAGCAGCTCCCGACAGGGCTCAGATACGCAGTATTTT.

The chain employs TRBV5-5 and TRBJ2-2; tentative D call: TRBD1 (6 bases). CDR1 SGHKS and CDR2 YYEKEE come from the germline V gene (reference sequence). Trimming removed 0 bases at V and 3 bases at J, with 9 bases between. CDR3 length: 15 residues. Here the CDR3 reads CASSLDRVYTGELFF. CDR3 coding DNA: TGTGCCAGCAGCTTGGACAGGGTATACACCGGGGAGCTGTTTTTT.

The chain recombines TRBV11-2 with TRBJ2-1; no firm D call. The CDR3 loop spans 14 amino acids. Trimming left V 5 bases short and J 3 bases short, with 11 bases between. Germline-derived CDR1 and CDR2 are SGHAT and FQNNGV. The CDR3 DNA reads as TGTGCCAGCAGCCCTTTAACTGGCTACAATGAGCAGTTCTTC. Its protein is CASSPLTGYNEQFF. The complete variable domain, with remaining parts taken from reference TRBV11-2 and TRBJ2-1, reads EAGVAQSPRYKIIEKRQSVAFWCNPISGHATLYWYQQILGQGPKLLIQFQNNGVVDDSQLPKDRFSAERLKGVDSTLKIQPAKLEDSAVYLCASSPLTGYNEQFFGPGTRLTVL.

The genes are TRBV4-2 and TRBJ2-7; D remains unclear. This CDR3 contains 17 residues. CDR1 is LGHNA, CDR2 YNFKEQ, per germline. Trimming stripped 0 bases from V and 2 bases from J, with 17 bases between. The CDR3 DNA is TGTGCCAGCAGCCAAGAGACCCGCGGAAACAAGGCCTACGAGCAGTACTTC. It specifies CASSQETRGNKAYEQYF.

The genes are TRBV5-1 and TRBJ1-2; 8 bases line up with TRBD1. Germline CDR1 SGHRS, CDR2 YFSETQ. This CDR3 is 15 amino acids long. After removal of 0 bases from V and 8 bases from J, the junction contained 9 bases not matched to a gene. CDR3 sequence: CASSLGAGGAGGYTF. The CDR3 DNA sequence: TGCGCCAGCAGCTTGGGAGCAGGGGGCGCGGGCGGCTACACCTTC.

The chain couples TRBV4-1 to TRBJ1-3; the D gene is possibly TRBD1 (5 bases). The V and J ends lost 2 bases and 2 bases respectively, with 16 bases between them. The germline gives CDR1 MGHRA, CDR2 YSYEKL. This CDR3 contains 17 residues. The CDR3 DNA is TGCGCCAGCAGCCAAAGATACGCAGGGAATACTGGAAACACCATATATTTT. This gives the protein CASSQRYAGNTGNTIYF.

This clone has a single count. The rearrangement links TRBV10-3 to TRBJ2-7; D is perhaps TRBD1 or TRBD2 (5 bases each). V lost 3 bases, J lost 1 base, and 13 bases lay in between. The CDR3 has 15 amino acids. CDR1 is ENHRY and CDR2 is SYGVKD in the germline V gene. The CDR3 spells CAISDPGRESYEQYF. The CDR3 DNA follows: TGTGCCATCAGTGACCCAGGGAGAGAGTCCTACGAGCAGTACTTC.